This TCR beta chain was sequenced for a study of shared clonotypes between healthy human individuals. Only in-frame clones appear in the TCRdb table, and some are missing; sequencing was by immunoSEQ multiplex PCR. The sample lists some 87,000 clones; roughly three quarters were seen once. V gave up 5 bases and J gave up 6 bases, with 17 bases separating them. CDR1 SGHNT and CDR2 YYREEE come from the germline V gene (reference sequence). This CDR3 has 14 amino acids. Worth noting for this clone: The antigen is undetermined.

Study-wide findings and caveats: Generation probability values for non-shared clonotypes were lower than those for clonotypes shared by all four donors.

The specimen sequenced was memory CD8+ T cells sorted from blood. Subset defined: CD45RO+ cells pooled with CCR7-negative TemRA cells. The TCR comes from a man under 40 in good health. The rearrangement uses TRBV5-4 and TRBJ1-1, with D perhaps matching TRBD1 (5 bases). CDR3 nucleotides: TGTGCCAGCAGGGGGCCCCAGGGCTCGGCTGAAGCTTTCTTT. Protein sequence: CASRGPQGSAEAFF.